This entry describes one T cell receptor (beta chain). This sample stems from a study of CD8 T cells in Susac syndrome. Germline loops: CDR1 MDHEN, CDR2 SYDVKM. The CDR3 extends over 17 amino acids. V trimming: 6 bases; J trimming: 7 bases; junction bases outside the gene matches: 19. Reverse transcription used roughly 0.45 to 1 ug RNA and random hexamers. Across 54 Vbeta and 13 Jbeta, TCR beta CDR3 was amplified with immunoSEQ multiplex PCR. A single record per CDR3 protein comes from TCRdb applying MiXCR to the immunoSEQ multiplex PCR reads. The sample includes roughly 190,000 distinct CDR3 sequences, about 95% seen only once; the top ten take about 0.1%.

Sequenced material: CD4+ T cells from PBMCs. This chain joins TRBV28 and TRBJ2-3, with TRBD2 identical over 7 bases. The clonotype originates from a human donor in good health. The CDR3 is CASSYTIGGREIHTQYF. CDR3 in DNA: TGTGCCAGCAGCTACACGATAGGCGGGAGAGAGATCCATACGCAGTATTTT.